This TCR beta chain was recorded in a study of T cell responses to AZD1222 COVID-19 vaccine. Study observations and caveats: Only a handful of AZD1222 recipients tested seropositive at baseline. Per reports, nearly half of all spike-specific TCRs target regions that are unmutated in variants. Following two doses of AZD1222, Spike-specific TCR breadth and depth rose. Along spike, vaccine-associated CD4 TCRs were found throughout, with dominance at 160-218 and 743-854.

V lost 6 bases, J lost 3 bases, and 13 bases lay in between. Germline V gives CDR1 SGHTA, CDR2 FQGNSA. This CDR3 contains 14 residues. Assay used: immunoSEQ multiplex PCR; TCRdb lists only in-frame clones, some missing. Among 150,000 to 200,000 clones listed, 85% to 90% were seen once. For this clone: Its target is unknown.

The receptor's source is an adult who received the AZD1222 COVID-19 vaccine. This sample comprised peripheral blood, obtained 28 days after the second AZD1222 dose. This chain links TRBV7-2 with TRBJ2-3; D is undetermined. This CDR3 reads CASRRPASTDTQYF. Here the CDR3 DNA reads TGTGCCAGCAGACGTCCAGCGTCTACAGATACGCAGTATTTT. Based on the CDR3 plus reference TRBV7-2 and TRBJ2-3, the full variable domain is GAGVSQSPSNKVTEKGKDVELRCDPISGHTALYWYRQSLGQGLEFLIYFQGNSAPDKSGLPSDRFSAERTGGSVSTLTIQRTQQEDSAVYLCASRRPASTDTQYFGPGTRLTVL.